This entry lists 8 T cell receptor beta chains sequenced from one sample in a study of T-cell reconstitution after alpha-beta-depleted transplantation in children. Preparation of the TCRbeta library involved a method that used unique molecular identifiers. Using its own MiXCR run on the PCR reads, TCRdb lists one record per CDR3 protein. The sample shows some 550,000 distinct CDR3 sequences, around 23% of them seen only once. The material sequenced was PBMCs, mostly from graft donor cells, taken 360 days after TCRalphabeta/CD19-depleted stem cell transplant. Every receptor here comes from a boy younger than two who had a stem cell transplant for acute myeloid leukemia, so the T cells may come from the graft donor.

There are many counts of this clonotype. V and J are TRBV12-3 or TRBV12-4 and TRBJ2-3, with D uncertain. V was shortened by 6 bases and J by 8 bases, with 12 bases between the two germline ends. The CDR3 contains 12 residues. CDR3 DNA sequence: TGTGCCAGCAGCCCCCTGTCCGGTACGCAGTATTTT. This encodes CASSPLSGTQYF.

The sample holds a few counts of this clonotype. V and J are TRBV10-2 and TRBJ1-1; no firm D call. V lost 2 bases and J lost 1, with 11 bases in between. The CDR3 has 15 amino acids. The germline V gene has CDR1 WSHSY and CDR2 SAAADI. The CDR3 region is CASSEGKLTNTEAFF. DNA of the CDR3: TGCGCCAGCAGTGAGGGAAAACTCACGAACACTGAAGCTTTCTTT.

This clonotype was detected ten times or more. V gene TRBV4-3 combines with J gene TRBJ2-1; D may be TRBD1 (5 bases). There are 15 residues in the CDR3. V dropped 0 bases and J dropped 5 bases, with 11 bases sitting between them. Germline CDR1 and CDR2: LGHNA and YSLEER. CDR3 sequence: CASSQDLRTNNEQFF. DNA of the CDR3: TGCGCCAGCAGCCAAGATCTGAGGACAAACAATGAGCAGTTCTTC.

The sample holds a few counts of this clonotype. The rearrangement uses TRBV28 and TRBJ1-2, with 8 bases matching TRBD1. Per germline, CDR1 MDHEN and CDR2 SYDVKM. The CDR3 spans 13 residues. Losses at the gene ends were 6 bases for V and 8 bases for J; bases not matched to a gene: 8. CDR3 protein: CASRLDRAQGYTF. For the CDR3, the DNA is TGTGCCAGCAGACTGGACAGGGCGCAGGGCTACACCTTC.

This clonotype was recorded at least ten times. The V and J genes are TRBV5-1 and TRBJ2-3; D ambiguous. The CDR3 loop spans 15 amino acids. CDR1 and CDR2 (germline): SGHRS, YFSETQ. Trimming cost V 4 bases and J 2 bases, with 14 bases left between them. CDR3 in DNA: TGCGCCAGCAGCGCCGCGGTCCTCCCCACAGATACGCAGTATTTT. Amino acids: CASSAAVLPTDTQYF. The complete variable domain, with remaining parts taken from reference TRBV5-1 and TRBJ2-3, reads KAGVTQTPRYLIKTRGQQVTLSCSPISGHRSVSWYQQTPGQGLQFLFEYFSETQRNKGNFPGRFSGRQFSNSRSEMNVSTLELGDSALYLCASSAAVLPTDTQYFGPGTRLTVL.

The chain combines TRBV25-1 with TRBJ2-7; D is possibly TRBD1 (6 bases). This CDR3 has 15 residues. Germline V gene data show CDR1 as MGHDK and CDR2 as SYGVNS. V dropped 2 bases and J dropped 3 bases, with 14 bases sitting between them. DNA of the CDR3: TGTGCCAGCAGTGAACTCGACAGGATTAACTACGAGCAGTACGTC. Its protein is CASSELDRINYEQYV.

This chain links TRBV3-1 with TRBJ2-1, with D maybe TRBD2 (6 bases). This CDR3 region has 15 residues. The V gene lost 0 bases and the J gene lost 10 bases, with 16 bases spanning the gap. The germline V gene has CDR1 LGHDT and CDR2 YNNKEL (reference sequence). This chain's CDR3 is CASSQERAGKGEQFF. DNA of the CDR3: TGTGCCAGCAGCCAAGAGCGGGCGGGAAAGGGCGAGCAGTTCTTC.

The rearrangement uses TRBV7-3 and TRBJ2-7; D is uncertain. Germline CDR1 is SGHTA and CDR2 is FQGTGA. This CDR3 spans 15 amino acids. V shed 5 bases and J shed 0 bases, with 14 bases lying between them. The CDR3 loop is CASSAESGPSYEQYF. CDR3 sequence (DNA): TGTGCCAGCAGCGCCGAGAGTGGTCCCTCCTACGAGCAGTACTTC.